Following are 30 T cell receptor beta chains from one sample sequenced in a study of T cell repertoires in cytomegalovirus infection. TCRdb reprocessed the reads with MiXCR, giving one entry per CDR3 protein. The sample lists around 530,000 distinct CDR3 sequences, about 15% seen once, with roughly a quarter in the top ten. The sequenced sample was CD8+ T cells from PBMCs. Every receptor here comes from a human donor in good health (CMV status not recorded). Some clones in this sample may be carry-over from other donors' samples.

This chain joins TRBV3-1 and TRBJ2-7; D ambiguous. This CDR3 has 12 amino acids. The germline V gene has CDR1 LGHDT and CDR2 YNNKEL (reference sequence). Trimming stripped 3 bases from V and 3 bases from J, with 6 bases between. CDR3 sequence (DNA): TGTGCCAGCAGCCAGTATAACTACGAGCAGTACTTC. Amino acids: CASSQYNYEQYF.

This chain joins TRBV2 and TRBJ1-5, with unresolved D. CDR3 size: 13 residues. Germline CDR1 SNHLY, CDR2 FYNNEI. Trimming left V 7 bases short and J 7 bases short, with 14 bases between. The CDR3 DNA follows: TGTGCCAGCATCGACGGGGTAGAACAGCCCCAGCATTTT. This encodes CASIDGVEQPQHF.

The chain recombines TRBV5-6 with TRBJ1-6, with 8 bases aligning to TRBD1. Germline assignment: CDR1 SGHDT and CDR2 YYEEEE. The V gene end was trimmed by 4 bases and the J gene end by 7 bases; junction bases not matched to a gene: 7. This CDR3 region has 15 residues. The CDR3 sequence: CASSDTGTGNSPLHF. CDR3 coding DNA: TGTGCCAGCAGCGATACCGGGACAGGCAATTCACCCCTCCACTTT.

This clonotype came up many times. The CDR3 nucleotides read TGTGCCAGCAGCCCCGCGCCCGCCTACGAGCAGTACTTC. Its translation: CASSPAPAYEQYF. The V gene is TRBV11-2, the J gene TRBJ2-7; no clear D gene. The ends were cut back, 5 bases at V and 2 bases at J, with 10 bases in the middle. From germline, CDR1 is SGHAT and CDR2 FQNNGV. The CDR3 consists of 13 residues.

This clonotype was observed a few times. The chain links TRBV9 to TRBJ2-4; D is tentatively TRBD1 or TRBD2 (5 bases each). This CDR3 has 15 residues. Trimming removed 4 bases from V and 9 bases from J, with 20 bases in between. CDR1 and CDR2 (germline): SGDLS, YYNGEE. DNA of the CDR3: TGTGCCAGCAGCCCGTCCTTGGGGGAGAGAGGCATTCAGTACTTC. Translated: CASSPSLGERGIQYF.

V gene TRBV7-8 combines with J gene TRBJ2-3, with 9 bases lining up with TRBD2. The length of the CDR3 is 16 residues. Trimming removed 1 base from V and 3 bases from J; junction bases left unmatched: 5. CDR1 is SGHVS, CDR2 FQNEAQ, per germline. CDR3 coding DNA: TGTGCCAGCAGCTTAGTATCTAGCGGGGCTACAGATACGCAGTATTTT. This sequence encodes CASSLVSSGATDTQYF.

There are many counts of this clonotype. The chain couples TRBV10-3 to TRBJ2-1; perhaps D is TRBD1 or TRBD2 (6 bases each). The CDR3 spans 15 residues. V was pared by 3 bases and J by 7 bases, with 16 bases between. The germline V gene encodes CDR1 ENHRY and CDR2 SYGVKD. CDR3 nucleotides: TGTGCCATCAGTGAACAACGGGGGCGGGGTAATGAGCAGTTCTTC. Protein sequence: CAISEQRGRGNEQFF.

Ten or more counts support this clonotype. The chain is built from TRBV9 and TRBJ2-5; 14 positions agree with TRBD2. Germline CDR1 SGDLS, CDR2 YYNGEE. After removal of 2 bases from V and 3 bases from J, the junction contained 0 bases not matched to a gene. CDR3 length: 15 residues. The CDR3 spells CASSVGLAGEETQYF. The CDR3 nucleotides read TGTGCCAGCAGCGTGGGACTAGCGGGAGAAGAGACCCAGTACTTC.

As regards this clonotype: A read error is possible here, since a much larger clone lies one base away. Because the CDR3 is missing its conserved closing phenylalanine or tryptophan, this is likely a read error. The chain employs TRBV7-6 and TRBJ1-2; 9 bases line up with TRBD1. The CDR3 totals 13 residues. Trimming took 1 base from V and 10 from J; bases not matched to a gene: 4. Germline CDR1 and CDR2: SGHVS and FNYEAQ. The DNA of the CDR3 is TGTGCCAGCAGCTTAGGACAGGGGGGAAACTACACCTTA. This translates into CASSLGQGGNYTL.

CDR3 sequence (DNA): TGCGCCAGCAGCGTCAGGGCCATGGGTTACGAGCAGTACTTC. It yields the protein CASSVRAMGYEQYF. V is TRBV5-1 and J is TRBJ2-7, with D maybe TRBD1 (5 bases). The CDR3 is 14 residues long. The germline V gene encodes CDR1 SGHRS and CDR2 YFSETQ. Trimming took 4 bases from V and 4 from J, leaving 15 bases between them.

This clonotype appeared many times. The chain links TRBV6-1 to TRBJ1-6, with D hard to call. The germline V and J ends were trimmed by 1 base and 2 bases, with 12 bases remaining between them. The CDR3 length is 17 residues. Germline V gene sequence: CDR1 MNHNS, CDR2 SASEGT. The CDR3 sequence is CASSEVEFVTYNSPLHF. CDR3 nucleotides: TGTGCCAGCAGTGAAGTCGAGTTTGTGACCTATAATTCACCCCTCCACTTT.

This clonotype was counted only a few times. V gene TRBV28 combines with J gene TRBJ2-1; perhaps TRBD2 as D (6 bases). The germline CDR1 and CDR2 sequences are MDHEN and SYDVKM. CDR3 length equals 16 residues. Trimming cost V 7 bases and J 0 bases, with 16 bases left between them. In nucleotides, the CDR3 is TGTGCCAGCACCTACCTACCGGGACTCTCCTACAATGAGCAGTTCTTC. Translation: CASTYLPGLSYNEQFF.

This clonotype was counted only a few times. This chain joins TRBV19 and TRBJ1-3; D unresolved. V lost 5 bases to trimming and J lost 6 bases, with 14 bases between them. There are 14 residues in the CDR3. Germline CDR1 is LNHDA and CDR2 is SQIVND (reference sequence). The CDR3 sequence: CASSGERWENTIYF. CDR3 in DNA: TGTGCCAGTAGTGGAGAGAGGTGGGAAAACACCATATATTTT.

This clonotype was picked up many times. CDR3 residues: CASSLGHMGMMDTEAFF. In DNA, the CDR3 is TGTGCCAGCAGCTTAGGCCACATGGGGATGATGGACACTGAAGCTTTCTTT. The V gene is TRBV7-9, the J gene TRBJ1-1, with D uncertain. The ends were cut back, 1 base at V and 3 bases at J, with 18 bases in the middle. Germline lookup yields CDR1 SEHNR and CDR2 FQNEAQ (reference sequence). This CDR3 region has 17 residues. Full variable domain (rest looked up from reference TRBV7-9 and TRBJ1-1): DTGVSQNPRHKITKRGQNVTFRCDPISEHNRLYWYRQTLGQGPEFLTYFQNEAQLEKSRLLSDRFSAERPKGSFSTLEIQRTEQGDSAMYLCASSLGHMGMMDTEAFFGQGTRLTVV.

About this clonotype: One end of the junction fails to match germline, which may point to a read error. The genes are TRBV18 and TRBJ2-7; the match to TRBD2 covers 7 bases. CDR3 length: 15 amino acids. Germline loops: CDR1 KGHSH, CDR2 LQKENI. The CDR3 loop reads CASSPPGGRSDDQYF. In DNA form, the CDR3 reads TGTGCCAGCTCACCACCGGGAGGGAGAAGCGACGATCAGTACTTC.

This clonotype was seen repeatedly, ten times or more. The chain carries TRBV7-9 and TRBJ1-1; tentative D call: TRBD1 (6 bases). The CDR3 consists of 12 residues. V gave up 6 bases and J gave up 4 bases, with 9 bases separating them. Germline CDR1 is SEHNR and CDR2 is FQNEAQ (reference sequence). The DNA of the CDR3 is TGTGCCAGCAGGGTAGGGGGCACTGAAGCTTTCTTT. This gives the protein CASRVGGTEAFF. Full variable domain (remainder filled in from reference TRBV7-9 and TRBJ1-1): DTGVSQNPRHKITKRGQNVTFRCDPISEHNRLYWYRQTLGQGPEFLTYFQNEAQLEKSRLLSDRFSAERPKGSFSTLEIQRTEQGDSAMYLCASRVGGTEAFFGQGTRLTVV.

The J gene is TRBJ2-7, the V gene TRBV27, with D hard to call. Germline V lookup: CDR1 MNHEY, CDR2 SMNVEV (reference sequence). The CDR3 length is 14 residues. V lost 8 bases and J 3 bases, leaving 17 bases between the germline ends. Written as DNA, the CDR3 is TGTGCCAGCTCAGCACATACTACCCGCTACGAGCAGTACTTC. Translating gives CASSAHTTRYEQYF.

This clonotype turned up a few times. The chain uses TRBV28 and TRBJ2-7, with D perhaps assigned TRBD1 or TRBD2 (5 bases each). V dropped 4 bases and J dropped 3 bases, with 16 bases sitting between them. Germline loops: CDR1 MDHEN, CDR2 SYDVKM. There are 15 residues in the CDR3. Written as DNA, the CDR3 is TGTGCCAGCAGTTCCCACCTGGGGGATGGCTACGAGCAGTACTTC. Translation: CASSSHLGDGYEQYF.

This clonotype turned up a few times. The rearrangement uses TRBV2 and TRBJ1-2; D unresolved. The CDR3 totals 15 residues. Germline V gene sequence: CDR1 SNHLY, CDR2 FYNNEI. The germline V and J ends were trimmed by 0 bases and 8 bases, with 16 bases remaining between them. CDR3 protein: CASSEAPDVWRGYTF. CDR3 nucleotide sequence: TGTGCCAGCAGTGAAGCGCCGGACGTATGGAGGGGCTACACCTTC.

In its sample, this clonotype was seen a few times. The chain couples TRBV20-1 to TRBJ2-7, with D maybe TRBD1 (5 bases). Trimming cost V 2 bases and J 3 bases, with 11 bases left between them. This CDR3 comprises 13 residues. The germline gives CDR1 DFQATT, CDR2 SNEGSKA (reference sequence). The CDR3 loop reads CSARPPDNYEQYF. The CDR3 DNA reads as TGCAGTGCTAGACCCCCGGACAACTACGAGCAGTACTTC.

This clonotype has more than one count but fewer than ten. V and J are TRBV20-1 and TRBJ1-1, with 7 positions matching TRBD1. Germline assignment: CDR1 DFQATT and CDR2 SNEGSKA (reference sequence). Germline trimming cut 6 bases from V and 4 bases from J; bases unmatched to any gene: 11. The CDR3 runs to 14 residues. The chain's CDR3 is CSAGETGLGTEAFF. The CDR3 bases are TGCAGTGCGGGGGAGACAGGGCTTGGCACTGAAGCTTTCTTT.

Note on this clonotype: This may come from a read error, since a much larger clone is one base off. The V and J genes are TRBV6-6 and TRBJ1-2; D uncertain. V lost 4 bases to trimming and J lost 1 base, with 1 base between them. Germline CDR1 MNHNY, CDR2 SVGAGI (reference sequence). The CDR3 loop spans 11 amino acids. CDR3 in amino acids: CASSFNYGYTF. CDR3 coding DNA: TGTGCCAGCAGTTTTAACTATGGCTACACCTTC.

This clonotype has only a few counts. This chain's CDR3 is CSALDPLEDHEQFF. DNA for the CDR3: TGCAGTGCTTTGGACCCCTTAGAGGACCATGAGCAGTTCTTC. This chain uses TRBV20-1 with TRBJ2-1; no firm D call. Per the germline V gene, CDR1 is DFQATT and CDR2 is SNEGSKA (reference sequence). The CDR3 runs 14 residues. V was pared by 5 bases and J by 8 bases, with 19 bases between.

The table lists this clonotype with many counts. The chain is built from TRBV12-3 or TRBV12-4 and TRBJ2-2, with TRBD2 matching over 9 bases. The trim removed 11 bases at V and 4 bases at J, leaving 8 bases unmatched. CDR3 length: 14 amino acids. The CDR3 spells CAGGASGITGELFF. Here the CDR3 DNA reads TGTGCCGGAGGGGCTAGCGGGATCACCGGGGAGCTGTTTTTT.

Many counts were recorded for this clonotype. This chain uses TRBV7-3 with TRBJ2-1, with 9 bases lining up with TRBD1. CDR3 length: 21 amino acids. Germline V gives CDR1 SGHTA, CDR2 FQGTGA. With 3 bases clipped from V and 4 bases from J, the junction kept 22 bases outside the gene matches. This CDR3 is CASSLNPGTGRLGTGYNEQFF. The CDR3 DNA is TGTGCCAGCAGCTTGAACCCCGGGACAGGGCGTTTGGGGACAGGGTACAATGAGCAGTTCTTC.

The rearrangement links TRBV25-1 to TRBJ1-4; D might be TRBD1 (5 bases). The CDR3 consists of 11 residues. Germline lookup yields CDR1 MGHDK and CDR2 SYGVNS. V was shortened by 8 bases and J by 8 bases, with 9 bases between the two germline ends. CDR3 residues: CASLGGEKLFF. The CDR3 nucleotides are TGTGCCAGCCTCGGGGGAGAAAAACTGTTTTTT.

This clonotype was recorded a few times. The rearrangement links TRBV6-1 to TRBJ2-1, with 11 bases that match TRBD2. Germline CDR1 and CDR2: MNHNS and SASEGT. The CDR3 has 17 residues. Trimming cost V 2 bases and J 12 bases; bases outside gene matches: 15. The DNA of the CDR3 is TGTGCCAGCAGTGAACTGGGAAATAGCGGGGGGGCCTCGGGGCAGTTCTTC. Amino acids: CASSELGNSGGASGQFF.

This clonotype was observed a handful of times. The V and J genes are TRBV9 and TRBJ1-2; 10 bases are a match to TRBD1. Per germline, CDR1 SGDLS and CDR2 YYNGEE. V was clipped by 4 bases and J by 6 bases; unmatched bases: 12. The CDR3 length is 16 residues. CDR3 DNA: TGTGCCAGCAGCTTAATTTCCGGGACAGGGGACCATGGCTACACCTTC. As protein: CASSLISGTGDHGYTF.

A word on this clonotype: A read error is likely, as this CDR3 ends without the conserved phenylalanine or tryptophan. V gene TRBV10-3 combines with J gene TRBJ1-5, with D uncertain. The V end lost 2 bases, the J end lost 0 bases, and 2 bases lay between the germline ends. The length of the CDR3 is 13 residues. Germline lookup yields CDR1 ENHRY and CDR2 SYGVKD. CDR3 in amino acids: CAISEASNQPQHI. For the CDR3, the DNA is TGTGCCATCAGTGAGGCTAGCAATCAGCCCCAGCATATT.

About this clonotype itself: It may be a read error: a sequence one base away is much more abundant. Because it lacks the conserved phenylalanine or tryptophan at the end, this CDR3 is likely a read error. The chain uses TRBV11-2 and TRBJ2-1; 11 positions match TRBD2. The CDR3 runs 15 residues. J lost 9 bases, V lost 0 bases, and 4 bases had no gene match. Germline CDR1 SGHAT, CDR2 FQNNGV. The CDR3 nucleotides are TGTGCCAGCAGCTTAGACTCCGGACTAGCGGGTGAGCAGTTCTTA. It yields the protein CASSLDSGLAGEQFL.